Following are 24 T cell receptor beta chains from one sample sequenced in a study of blood T cell repertoires in COVID-19. The method was immunoSEQ multiplex PCR; TCRdb's version includes in-frame clones alone and lacks a portion of them. Of fewer than 100,000 clones in the sample, almost 85% were seen once. Material for sequencing was peripheral blood. The origin of the receptors is a man in his fifties or sixties with acute or convalescent COVID-19.

This clone was recorded only once. The chain joins TRBV5-4 to TRBJ1-4; 9 bases line up with TRBD1. The CDR3 has 15 amino acids. Trimming cost V 4 bases and J 8 bases; bases outside gene matches: 9. CDR1 and CDR2 from the germline V gene are SGHNT and YYREEE (reference sequence). This CDR3 is CASSHRDREGEKLFF. Here the CDR3 DNA reads TGTGCCAGCAGCCACCGGGACAGGGAGGGAGAAAAACTGTTTTTT.

This chain uses TRBV28 with TRBJ1-5; the D gene is possibly TRBD1 (6 bases). Trimming pared 4 bases from V and 0 bases from J, leaving 16 bases between. Germline loops: CDR1 MDHEN, CDR2 SYDVKM. This CDR3 spans 17 amino acids. The CDR3 is CASSYLGRGYSNQPQHF. CDR3 sequence (DNA): TGTGCCAGCAGTTATTTAGGCAGGGGCTATAGCAATCAGCCCCAGCATTTT. The full variable domain, its missing parts supplied by reference TRBV28 and TRBJ1-5, is DVKVTQSSRYLVKRTGEKVFLECVQDMDHENMFWYRQDPGLGLRLIYFSYDVKMKEKGDIPEGYSVSREKKERFSLILESASTNQTSMYLCASSYLGRGYSNQPQHFGDGTRLSIL.

V and J are TRBV27 and TRBJ1-3; D gene ambiguous. CDR1 and CDR2 from the germline V gene are MNHEY and SMNVEV (reference sequence). Trimming took off 6 bases at V and 0 bases at J, with 6 bases between the two ends. CDR3 length: 13 residues. Here the CDR3 DNA reads TGTGCCAGCAGACAGAACTCTGGAAACACCATATATTTT. Translating gives CASRQNSGNTIYF.

The CDR3 sequence: CAISEGTGAVTNEKLFF. In DNA form, the CDR3 reads TGTGCCATCAGTGAGGGTACAGGGGCCGTAACTAATGAAAAACTGTTTTTT. The genes are TRBV10-3 and TRBJ1-4, with 7 bases fitting TRBD1. V was clipped by 2 bases and J by 1 base; unmatched bases: 7. Germline V gene data show CDR1 as ENHRY and CDR2 as SYGVKD. This CDR3 is built from 17 residues.

The genes are TRBV3-1 (or the pseudogene TRBV3-2) and TRBJ1-5, with a tentative D call TRBD1 (6 bases). Per germline, CDR1 LGHDT and CDR2 YNNKEL (reference sequence). The CDR3 length is 15 residues. Trimming shortened V by 6 bases and J by 0 bases, and 12 bases separated the two germline ends. The CDR3 DNA follows: TGTGCCAGCAGTGGGACACTTGGTAGCAATCAGCCCCAGCATTTT. It specifies CASSGTLGSNQPQHF.

This clone has more than one count but fewer than ten. The V and J genes are TRBV27 and TRBJ2-7; 8 nucleotides align to TRBD1. The CDR3 runs 15 residues. Germline CDR1 reads MNHEY; CDR2 reads SMNVEV (reference sequence). V was pared by 5 bases and J by 7 bases, with 13 bases of the junction left unmatched. The CDR3 sequence: CASSPRDRPAGEQYF. Here the CDR3 DNA reads TGTGCCAGCAGTCCCCGGGACAGGCCGGCGGGGGAGCAGTACTTC.

V and J are TRBV6-2 or TRBV6-3 and TRBJ2-1; 12 bases map to TRBD2. CDR1 is MNHEY and CDR2 is SVGEGT in the germline V gene. V gave up 2 bases and J gave up 7 bases; unmatched junction bases: 6. There are 16 residues in the CDR3. The CDR3 here is CASSYGSSGGANEQFF. CDR3 bases: TGTGCCAGCAGTTACGGGTCTAGCGGGGGGGCAAATGAGCAGTTCTTC.

V gene TRBV5-1 combines with J gene TRBJ1-4, with D possibly being TRBD1 (5 bases). Germline V gene sequence: CDR1 SGHRS, CDR2 YFSETQ. The CDR3 is 16 residues long. V shed 5 bases and J shed 3 bases, with 17 bases lying between them. In DNA, the CDR3 is TGCGCCAGCAGACCAAACGCAGGGTCAGCTAATGAAAAACTGTTTTTT. Amino acids: CASRPNAGSANEKLFF.

There are a few counts of this clone. The chain couples TRBV4-3 to TRBJ2-7, with D possibly TRBD2 on 6 matching bases. The CDR3 covers 13 residues. Germline V lookup: CDR1 LGHNA, CDR2 YSLEER. V was cut by 0 bases and J by 7 bases, with 10 bases left in between. CDR3 DNA: TGCGCCAGCAGCCAAGATCGGGCGGGGGAGCAGTACTTC. Translating it yields CASSQDRAGEQYF.

The gene calls are TRBV19 and TRBJ2-7, with 11 bases aligning to TRBD2. V was pared by 6 bases and J by 3 bases, with 4 bases of the junction left unmatched. Germline CDR1 reads LNHDA; CDR2 reads SQIVND (reference sequence). The CDR3 loop spans 14 amino acids. The CDR3 DNA sequence: TGTGCCAGTAGCCAACTAGCGGGAGTCTACGAGCAGTACTTC. Its translation: CASSQLAGVYEQYF. Combining the CDR3 with reference TRBV19 and TRBJ2-7 gives the whole variable domain DGGITQSPKYLFRKEGQNVTLSCEQNLNHDAMYWYRQDPGQGLRLIYYSQIVNDFQKGDIAEGYSVSREKKESFPLTVTSAQKNPTAFYLCASSQLAGVYEQYFGPGTRLTVT.

The sample holds one count of this clone. CDR3 in DNA: TGCGCCAGCAGACGATCGACAGGGGGAAATCAGCCCCAGCATTTT. Amino acids: CASRRSTGGNQPQHF. The rearrangement uses TRBV5-1 and TRBJ1-5; TRBD1 aligns across 9 bases. Germline-derived CDR1 and CDR2 are SGHRS and YFSETQ. Trimming at V came to 5 bases and at J to 4 bases, leaving 7 bases not matched to a gene. There are 15 residues in the CDR3.

The J gene is TRBJ1-4, the V gene TRBV19; 7 bases fit TRBD1. This CDR3 comprises 15 residues. With 3 bases clipped from V and 5 bases from J, the junction kept 6 bases outside the gene matches. Per germline, CDR1 LNHDA and CDR2 SQIVND (reference sequence). CDR3 loop: CASSIVTGLNEKLFF. The CDR3 region has the DNA TGTGCCAGTAGTATCGTGACAGGGCTGAATGAAAAACTGTTTTTT.

The rearrangement joins TRBV5-5 to TRBJ1-2; D may be TRBD1 (6 bases). This CDR3 spans 15 amino acids. Germline values: CDR1 SGHKS, CDR2 YYEKEE (reference sequence). Trimming took 1 base from V and 3 from J, leaving 13 bases between them. The CDR3 DNA reads TGTGCCAGCAGCTTGACCGGGACAAGGGACTATGGCTACACCTTC. This codes for CASSLTGTRDYGYTF. Full variable domain (rest looked up from reference TRBV5-5 and TRBJ1-2): DAGVTQSPTHLIKTRGQQVTLRCSPISGHKSVSWYQQVLGQGPQFIFQYYEKEERGRGNFPDRFSARQFPNYSSELNVNALLLGDSALYLCASSLTGTRDYGYTFGSGTRLTVV.

The chain links TRBV9 to TRBJ2-7; TRBD2 agrees at 10 bases. V was clipped by 4 bases and J by 4 bases; unmatched bases: 8. Germline V gene lookup returns CDR1 SGDLS and CDR2 YYNGEE. CDR3 length equals 15 residues. The CDR3 DNA reads as TGTGCCAGCAGCCCCTCTAGCGGGAGTCTTTACGAGCAGTACTTC. This sequence encodes CASSPSSGSLYEQYF.

This clone was seen a few times. The J gene is TRBJ1-1, the V gene TRBV5-4; no clear D. Per the germline V gene, CDR1 is SGHNT and CDR2 is YYREEE (reference sequence). The CDR3 extends over 13 amino acids. Deletions cut 4 bases from V and 0 bases from J, with 7 bases between. The CDR3 loop is CASSPEMNTEAFF. The CDR3 region has the DNA TGTGCCAGCAGCCCTGAGATGAACACTGAAGCTTTCTTT.

V usage is TRBV7-2 and J usage is TRBJ1-2; TRBD1 is a possible D gene (5 bases). Looked up from germline, CDR1 is SGHTA and CDR2 is FQGNSA. The CDR3 spans 13 residues. The V end lost 6 bases, the J end lost 6 bases, and 14 bases lay between the germline ends. CDR3 nucleotides: TGTGCCAGCAGGCTCCAGGGCCTAGATGGCTACACCTTC. Translated: CASRLQGLDGYTF.

The chain is built from TRBV4-2 and TRBJ1-6; D perhaps matches TRBD1 (5 bases). The CDR3 is made up of 16 amino acids. Germline V gives CDR1 LGHNA, CDR2 YNFKEQ. Trimming shortened V by 1 base and J by 1 base, and 8 bases separated the two germline ends. The CDR3 is CASSQVAGSYNSPLHF. As DNA, the CDR3 is TGTGCCAGCAGCCAAGTTGCAGGGTCCTATAATTCACCCCTCCACTTT.

This clone was counted only a few times. The chain employs TRBV19 and TRBJ2-7, with D possibly matching TRBD1 (6 bases). Trimming pared 4 bases from V and 4 bases from J, leaving 20 bases between. Germline V gene data show CDR1 as LNHDA and CDR2 as SQIVND (reference sequence). This CDR3 contains 16 residues. The CDR3: CASSTKTGRNLYEQYF. CDR3 DNA sequence: TGTGCCAGTAGTACAAAGACAGGCAGAAACTTATACGAGCAGTACTTC.

This rearrangement joins TRBV7-2 to TRBJ1-1; 10 positions match TRBD1. The CDR3 contains 12 residues. V shed 3 bases and J 11 bases; nucleotides not matched to a gene: 3. Germline V lookup: CDR1 SGHTA, CDR2 FQGNSA. The CDR3 sequence is CASSFDRGHAFF. In DNA, the CDR3 is TGTGCCAGCAGCTTTGACAGGGGGCATGCTTTCTTT.

This clone was observed once. The V call is TRBV9, the J call TRBJ2-7; D is possibly TRBD2 (5 bases). V was clipped by 0 bases and J by 6 bases, with 13 bases between them. Germline-derived CDR1 and CDR2 are SGDLS and YYNGEE. The length of the CDR3 is 14 residues. CDR3 nucleotide sequence: TGTGCCAGCAGCGTAGAATCAACGGACTCCGAGCAGTACTTC. This translates into CASSVESTDSEQYF.

The J gene is TRBJ1-6, the V gene TRBV12-3 or TRBV12-4; D is ambiguous. The CDR3 extends over 12 amino acids. The germline V and J ends were trimmed by 11 bases and 5 bases, with 10 bases remaining between them. The CDR3 protein is CASGSHNSPLHF. CDR3 bases: TGTGCCTCGGGATCCCATAATTCACCCCTCCACTTT.

The chain is built from TRBV18 and TRBJ2-7; D is possibly TRBD2 (6 bases). The germline V gene has CDR1 KGHSH and CDR2 LQKENI. The CDR3 contains 14 residues. Between the trimmed V and J ends, which lost 1 base and 7 bases, there was a span of 14 bases. CDR3 DNA: TGTGCCAGCTCACCACTCGGCAGCGGGTTAGAGCAGTACTTC. This encodes CASSPLGSGLEQYF.

The chain has TRBV28 and TRBJ1-2; D is ambiguous. The CDR3 sequence is 11 residues long. Germline-derived CDR1 and CDR2 are MDHEN and SYDVKM. V was trimmed by 5 bases and J by 6 bases, leaving 7 bases between them. CDR3 protein: CASSGRDGYTF. The CDR3 nucleotides read TGTGCCAGCAGTGGGAGGGATGGCTACACCTTC.

The genes are TRBV3-1 (or the pseudogene TRBV3-2) and TRBJ1-2, with D perhaps TRBD1 (6 bases). The CDR3 runs to 14 residues. V was trimmed by 7 bases and J by 6 bases, leaving 18 bases between them. CDR1 and CDR2 from the germline V gene are LGHDT and YNNKEL (reference sequence). The CDR3, as DNA: TGTGCCAGCACCCCCGGTTACAGGGAGAATGGCTACACCTTC. Its translation is CASTPGYRENGYTF.